This is a list of T cell receptor beta chains from one sample in a study of blood T cell repertoires in COVID-19. Using immunoSEQ multiplex PCR, the repertoire was profiled, and TCRdb retains in-frame clones only, with some absent. The table lists 200,000 to 250,000 clones, about 90% of them singletons. The specimen was PBMCs or T cells enriched from blood (not recorded which). The receptor set was obtained from a woman younger than 35 who had recovered from COVID-19. Each CDR3 is given with its conserved first and last residue. D genes are given only for firm matches. Clone sizes are given selectively: once, few, many, or a class where the clone is expanded.

d_call,v_call,j_call,clone_size,cdr3_nt,cdr3_aa
NA,TRBV11-2,TRBJ2-7,NA,TGTGCCAGCAGCCTTTCTAGCGAAACCTACGAGCAGTACTTC,CASSLSSETYEQYF
NA,TRBV14,TRBJ1-6,NA,TGTGCCAGCAGTGAGTGGGGAGATAATTCACCCCTCCACTTT,CASSEWGDNSPLHF
TRBD1,TRBV28,TRBJ1-2,NA,TGTGCCAGCAGTTTTAAGGGACAGACCTACTATGGCTACACCTTC,CASSFKGQTYYGYTF
NA,TRBV27,TRBJ2-3,NA,TGTGCCAGCAGTGCGTTCTCGGTCAATACGCAGTATTTT,CASSAFSVNTQYF
TRBD2,TRBV5-1,TRBJ2-2,NA,TGCGCCAGCAGCTTGGGACTAGCGGGGGCAGGCACCGGGGAGCTGTTTTTT,CASSLGLAGAGTGELFF
TRBD1,TRBV27,TRBJ1-4,NA,TGTGCCAGCAGGGGACAGGGGTATGAAAAACTGTTTTTT,CASRGQGYEKLFF
TRBD2,TRBV7-8,TRBJ2-7,NA,TGTGCCAGCAGCCCCACGGCGACTAGCGGGAGGTTTGAGCAGTACTTC,CASSPTATSGRFEQYF
TRBD2,TRBV5-4,TRBJ2-1,NA,TGTGCCAGCAGCTTGGTAGCCCGGGGGGGCTCCTACAATGAGCAGTTCTTC,CASSLVARGGSYNEQFF
TRBD1,TRBV12-3/TRBV12-4,TRBJ2-7,NA,TGTGCCAGCAGGGGGACAGGGAACTACGAGCAGTACTTC,CASRGTGNYEQYF
NA,TRBV5-8,TRBJ2-7,NA,TGTGCCAGCAGGAGAGTTCCCGAGAGCTCCTACGAGCAGTACTTC,CASRRVPESSYEQYF
TRBD2,TRBV28,TRBJ2-3,NA,TGTGCCAGCAGCTATAGCGGGAGGGCCTTAGATACGCAGTATTTT,CASSYSGRALDTQYF
TRBD2,TRBV5-4,TRBJ2-2,NA,TGTGCCAGCAGCGGGATGATAGCGGGGGGGCTCACCGGGGAGCTGTTTTTT,CASSGMIAGGLTGELFF
NA,TRBV28,TRBJ1-2,NA,TGTGCCGCGACGGGAGGCTGGATCTATGGCTACACCTTC,CAATGGWIYGYTF
NA,TRBV6-5,TRBJ1-5,NA,TGTGCCAGCGCCCGGGGGGGTTATAGCAATCAGCCCCAGCATTTT,CASARGGYSNQPQHF
NA,TRBV3-1/TRBV3-2,TRBJ1-2,NA,TGTGCCACTAGGGGATACTATGGCTACACCTTC,CATRGYYGYTF
TRBD1,TRBV29-1,TRBJ1-1,NA,TGCAGCGTTGGGACAGGGACCAACACTGAAGCTTTCTTT,CSVGTGTNTEAFF
TRBD1,TRBV7-8,TRBJ1-6,NA,TGTGCCAGCAGCTACAGGGGGCGAAATAATTCACCCCTCCACTTT,CASSYRGRNNSPLHF
NA,TRBV7-2,TRBJ2-3,once,TGTGCCAGCAGCTTATTAGCGCGAGATACGCAGTATTTT,CASSLLARDTQYF
TRBD2,TRBV15,TRBJ2-3,NA,TGTGCCACCAGTCAGAGGATTCTAGCGGGGGCAGATACGCAGTATTTT,CATSQRILAGADTQYF
NA,TRBV27,TRBJ2-7,NA,TGTGCCAGCGGGGAACTAGGTCTCACAGACTACGAGCAGTACTTC,CASGELGLTDYEQYF
TRBD1,TRBV4-2,TRBJ2-2,NA,TGTGCCAGCAGCCAACCCGTAGAAACAGGGGACACCGGGGAGCTGTTTTTT,CASSQPVETGDTGELFF
TRBD1,TRBV27,TRBJ1-1,NA,TGTGCCAGCAGGTTGAAACATAGGGACAGGGGGTTTCTAATGAACACTGAAGCTTTCTTT,CASRLKHRDRGFLMNTEAFF
TRBD1,TRBV7-9,TRBJ2-7,many,TGTGCCAGCAGCCCCGGGACAGGGCTCAACGAGCAGTACTTC,CASSPGTGLNEQYF
NA,TRBV13,TRBJ1-2,NA,TGTGCCAGCAGCCTAGGGACCGCGGATGGCTACACCTTC,CASSLGTADGYTF
NA,TRBV12-5,TRBJ1-5,NA,TGTGCTAGTGGTTTCCGACTTTATAGCAATCAGCCCCAGCATTTT,CASGFRLYSNQPQHF
TRBD1,TRBV12-3/TRBV12-4,TRBJ1-2,NA,TGTGCCAGCAACATGGACAGGGACTATGGCTACACCTTC,CASNMDRDYGYTF
TRBD2,TRBV10-3,TRBJ2-1,NA,TGTGCCACCAAACTAGCGGGACCGAACAATGAGCAGTTCTTC,CATKLAGPNNEQFF
NA,TRBV5-5,TRBJ2-7,NA,TGTGCCAGCAGCTTGCCGTTCGAGCGAAACTCCTACGAGCAGTACTTC,CASSLPFERNSYEQYF
TRBD1,TRBV29-1,TRBJ2-5,NA,TGCAGCGGCGACAGGGGTGAGACCCAGTACTTC,CSGDRGETQYF
NA,TRBV5-1,TRBJ1-1,once,TGCGCCAGCAGCGTTGAGGGCGCCTGGAACACTGAAGCTTTCTTT,CASSVEGAWNTEAFF
NA,TRBV24-1,TRBJ2-3,NA,TGTGCCACCAGTGATTTGGGCGGGATTACGCAGTATTTT,CATSDLGGITQYF
NA,TRBV12-5,TRBJ1-2,NA,TGTGCTAGTGGTTTGAGCCGAGGGAATATACATGGCTACACCTTC,CASGLSRGNIHGYTF
NA,TRBV10-3,TRBJ2-1,NA,TGTGCCATCAGTGGGGGCCCCAGAGAATCGGACAATGAGCAGTTCTTC,CAISGGPRESDNEQFF
TRBD2,TRBV27,TRBJ2-1,NA,TGTGCCAGCAGTCCCAGGTTTCGACTTCCGGGACTAGCGGGAGGGACCTACAATGAGCAGTTCTTC,CASSPRFRLPGLAGGTYNEQFF
NA,TRBV2,TRBJ1-5,NA,TGTGCCAGCAGTTTGGGGAGGCTTCAGCCCCAGCATTTT,CASSLGRLQPQHF
TRBD1,TRBV5-6,TRBJ1-1,NA,TGTGCCAGCAGCTTCTGGGACAGGGGGGTTTGGGGTGAAGCTTTCTTT,CASSFWDRGVWGEAFF
TRBD1,TRBV11-2,TRBJ1-3,NA,TGTGCCAGCAGCTTAGCGACAGGGGCTGGAAACACCATATATTTT,CASSLATGAGNTIYF
TRBD1,TRBV6-1,TRBJ2-7,few,TGTGCCAGCAGTGAAACCACCGGACAGGGGGGGCTGGAGCAGTACTTC,CASSETTGQGGLEQYF
NA,TRBV5-8,TRBJ2-7,NA,TGTGCCAGCAGCAGACGGACAGCGAGCTCCTACGAGCAGTACTTC,CASSRRTASSYEQYF
TRBD2,TRBV4-1,TRBJ2-3,NA,TGCGCCAGCAGCCAAGCTGCGGGAGGAGAGGCAGATACGCAGTATTTT,CASSQAAGGEADTQYF
NA,TRBV11-1,TRBJ2-3,NA,TGTGCCAGCAGCAGAACAGGACGTCCTACGCAGTATTTT,CASSRTGRPTQYF
TRBD1,TRBV12-5,TRBJ1-5,NA,TGTGCTAGTGGTTCGGGACAGGGGAATCAGCCCCAGCATTTT,CASGSGQGNQPQHF
NA,TRBV11-1,TRBJ2-5,NA,TGTGCCAGCAGCCAAGCGGGTGCGTCTTTCGCCCAGTACTTC,CASSQAGASFAQYF
TRBD2,TRBV5-1,TRBJ2-5,NA,TGCGCCAGCAGCTTGGCAGGGACTAGTGGTCAGGAGACCCAGTACTTC,CASSLAGTSGQETQYF
NA,TRBV5-4,TRBJ2-5,once,TGTGCCAGCAGCCCGGCAGAGACAGGATTCCAAGAGACCCAGTACTTC,CASSPAETGFQETQYF
NA,TRBV4-2,TRBJ1-2,NA,TGTGCCAGCAGCCCCAGTCAGAGGGCCTATGGCTACACCTTC,CASSPSQRAYGYTF
NA,TRBV7-6,TRBJ2-7,NA,TGTGCCAGCAGCCCCCTGGACCAGCGGGCCTACGAGCAGTACTTC,CASSPLDQRAYEQYF
NA,TRBV19,TRBJ1-5,NA,TGTGCCAGTAGTATGTGGGGGGATCAGCCCCAGCATTTT,CASSMWGDQPQHF
TRBD1,TRBV19,TRBJ1-6,NA,TGTGCCAGTAGTACATCAGGGGGCGAGTATTCACCCCTCCACTTT,CASSTSGGEYSPLHF
NA,TRBV27,TRBJ2-7,NA,TGTGCCAGAGAGGAAATCCAGTACTTC,CAREEIQYF
TRBD2,TRBV19,TRBJ2-7,NA,TGTGCCAGTAGTATGTCCGGGGGGGGCGAGCAGTACTTC,CASSMSGGGEQYF
TRBD1,TRBV7-2,TRBJ1-2,NA,TGTGCCAGCAGCGTCCGACAGGGCGATTCGAGCGGCTACACCTTC,CASSVRQGDSSGYTF
NA,TRBV7-2,TRBJ1-2,NA,TGTGCCAGCAGCTTACACGAGAACACAGGGTCGGGTGGCTACACCTTC,CASSLHENTGSGGYTF
NA,TRBV19,TRBJ2-7,NA,TGTGCCAGCCAGACCTCAGGGGACGCGGAGCAGTACTTC,CASQTSGDAEQYF